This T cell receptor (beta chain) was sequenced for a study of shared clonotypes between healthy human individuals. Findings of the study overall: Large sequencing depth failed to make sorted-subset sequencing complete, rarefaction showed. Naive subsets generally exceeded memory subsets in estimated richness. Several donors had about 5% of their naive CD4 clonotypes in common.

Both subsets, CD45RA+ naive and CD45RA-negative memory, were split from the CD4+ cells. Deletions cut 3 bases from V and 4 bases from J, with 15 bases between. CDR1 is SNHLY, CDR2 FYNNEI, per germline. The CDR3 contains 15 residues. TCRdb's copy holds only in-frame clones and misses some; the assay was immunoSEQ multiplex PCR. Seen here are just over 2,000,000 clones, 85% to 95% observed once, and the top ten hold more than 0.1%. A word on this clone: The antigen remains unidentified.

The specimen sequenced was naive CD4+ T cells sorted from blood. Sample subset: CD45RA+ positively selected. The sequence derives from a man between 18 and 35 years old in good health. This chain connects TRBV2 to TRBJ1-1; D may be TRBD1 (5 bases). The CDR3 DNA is TGTGCCAGCAGTGAGGAAGTGGGGCGTAGCACTGAAGCTTTCTTT. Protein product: CASSEEVGRSTEAFF.